Below are 2 T cell receptor beta chains sequenced from a single sample in a study of T cells in Graves' hyperthyroidism and ophthalmopathy. Amplification targeted TCR beta CDR3 regions from RNA transcripts. With the HTBI primer set, the TCR CDR3 went through a first round of RT-PCR. MiXCR was run by TCRdb on the multiplex PCR reads, yielding one entry per CDR3 protein. The table includes roughly 330,000 distinct CDR3 sequences, 16% detected once. Sequencing input: blood. All receptors derive from a man between 25 and 39 years old with Graves' hyperthyroidism.

This clonotype was seen more than once but under ten times. The gene calls are TRBV6-1 and TRBJ1-4, with D tentatively TRBD1 (6 bases). The V end was cut by 6 bases, the J end by 0 bases, with 14 bases between. Per the germline V gene, CDR1 is MNHNS and CDR2 is SASEGT. CDR3 size: 16 residues. The CDR3 spells CASSGTPHPTNEKLFF. The CDR3 region has the DNA TGTGCCAGCAGCGGGACACCACACCCAACTAATGAAAAACTGTTTTTT.

The rearrangement uses TRBV6-1 and TRBJ1-1; D is perhaps TRBD1 (5 bases). Per the germline V gene, CDR1 is MNHNS and CDR2 is SASEGT. V lost 6 bases and J 6 bases, leaving 8 bases between the germline ends. The CDR3 has 11 amino acids. The CDR3 sequence: CASRGVSEAFF. The CDR3 DNA reads TGTGCCAGCAGGGGGGTGTCTGAAGCTTTCTTT.